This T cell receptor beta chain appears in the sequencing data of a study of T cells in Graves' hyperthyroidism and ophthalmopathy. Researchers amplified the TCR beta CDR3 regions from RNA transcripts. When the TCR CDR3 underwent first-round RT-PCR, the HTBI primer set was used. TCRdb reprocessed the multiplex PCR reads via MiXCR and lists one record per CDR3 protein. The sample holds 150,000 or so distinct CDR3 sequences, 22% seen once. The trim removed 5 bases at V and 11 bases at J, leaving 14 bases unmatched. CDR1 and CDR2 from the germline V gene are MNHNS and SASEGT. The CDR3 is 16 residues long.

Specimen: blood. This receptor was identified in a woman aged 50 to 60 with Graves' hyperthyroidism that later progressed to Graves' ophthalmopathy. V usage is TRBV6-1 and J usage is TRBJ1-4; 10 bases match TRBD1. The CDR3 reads CASSPSETGGRQKLFF. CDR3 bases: TGTGCCAGCAGTCCTAGCGAGACAGGGGGCCGTCAGAAACTGTTTTTT.